A selection of T cell receptor beta chains follows, all from one sample in a study of shared clonotypes between healthy human individuals. Clones were read by immunoSEQ multiplex PCR, and TCRdb kept only the in-frame ones, dropping some. The profile shows under 1,100,000 clones, about 80% of them singletons. Sequenced: memory CD4+ T cells sorted from blood. The receptors originated from a man between 18 and 29 years old in good health. Both conserved end residues are part of each CDR3. The D gene is left open where the match is weak. Clone size is not always given. Where it is, it says once, few, many or a class for expanded clones.

clone_size	j_call	cdr3_length	d_call	v_call	cdr3_nt	cdr3_aa
NA	TRBJ1-1	13	TRBD1	TRBV6-1	TGTGCCAGCAGACCCGGGACAGGGACTAAGTCTTTCTTT	CASRPGTGTKSFF
few	TRBJ1-1	16	NA	TRBV18	TGTGCCAGCTCACCACCGGCGGGGGGAGTTCGCACTGAAGCTTTCTTT	CASSPPAGGVRTEAFF
NA	TRBJ1-1	14	NA	TRBV19	TGTGCCAGCCATCGAGGGGATGGGATCACTGAAGCTTTCTTT	CASHRGDGITEAFF
NA	TRBJ1-1	16	NA	TRBV5-1	TGCGCCAGCAGCTTGTTTGGCGGAGCCGAGAACACTGAAGCTTTCTTT	CASSLFGGAENTEAFF
once	TRBJ2-3	15	TRBD2	TRBV12-5	TGTGCTAGTGGTTTAGGGACTAGCGGCACAGATACGCAGTATTTT	CASGLGTSGTDTQYF
NA	TRBJ1-1	16	NA	TRBV18	TGTGCCAGCTCACAAAACCAGGTCGGGTTTGGCACTGAAGCTTTCTTT	CASSQNQVGFGTEAFF
NA	TRBJ2-3	17	TRBD1	TRBV5-1	TGCGCCAGCAGCTCCATTCCAGGGGGCCTTAGCACAGATACGCAGTATTTT	CASSSIPGGLSTDTQYF
NA	TRBJ1-1	13	NA	TRBV10-1	TGCGCCAGCAGCGTTGACTATAACACTGAAGCTTTCTTT	CASSVDYNTEAFF
NA	TRBJ2-5	14	NA	TRBV11-2	TGTGCCAGCAGCTTAGGGCTATCGGAAGAGACCCAGTACTTC	CASSLGLSEETQYF
NA	TRBJ2-7	15	TRBD2	TRBV7-9	TGTGCCAGCAGCTCAACCGGACTAGCGGGAGACGAGCAGTACTTC	CASSSTGLAGDEQYF
NA	TRBJ2-7	14	NA	TRBV5-5	TGTGCCAGCAGCTCAAGGGACATTGGCTACGAGCAGTACTTC	CASSSRDIGYEQYF
NA	TRBJ1-1	14	NA	TRBV10-1	TGCGCCAGCAGCGGGACAACCCGGGGGGCTGAAGCTTTCTTT	CASSGTTRGAEAFF
NA	TRBJ1-2	15	TRBD1	TRBV9	TGTGCCAGCAGCGTAGCCCCGGGACAGGGCTATGGCTACACCTTC	CASSVAPGQGYGYTF
NA	TRBJ2-7	13	TRBD2	TRBV27	TGTGCCAGCTGTAACGGGAGGTATGGCGAGCAGTACTTC	CASCNGRYGEQYF
NA	TRBJ2-7	14	TRBD2	TRBV18	TGTGCCAGCTCACCACTAGCGGGAGGGTACGAGCAGTACTTC	CASSPLAGGYEQYF
once	TRBJ2-5	10	NA	TRBV6-1	TGTGCCAGCGGTATAGAGACCCAGTACTTC	CASGIETQYF
NA	TRBJ1-2	14	NA	TRBV19	TGTGCCAGTAGTCCTGGGAGGATTAACTATGGCTACACCTTC	CASSPGRINYGYTF
once	TRBJ2-7	13	NA	TRBV6-5	TGTGCCAGCGCCGCACGGAGGGCCCACGAGCAGTACTTC	CASAARRAHEQYF
NA	TRBJ2-3	14	NA	TRBV18	TGTGCCAGCTCACCGGTGGCTAGCACAGATACGCAGTATTTT	CASSPVASTDTQYF
NA	TRBJ2-5	14	NA	TRBV2	TGTGCCAGCACTGAGGGCCTACTGTGGGAGACTCAGTACTTC	CASTEGLLWETQYF